This TCR beta chain was identified during a study of cytotoxic CD8 clonotypes in ibrutinib-treated CLL. Broader study findings: Clonotypes that were public were uncommon, and they contracted or stayed stable on treatment.

Only in-frame clones appear in the TCRdb table, and some are missing; sequencing was by immunoSEQ multiplex PCR. The repertoire has some 290,000 clones, just under 80% of them found once; the top ten carry 6.5% to 8.5%. CDR3 size: 17 residues. The trim removed 2 bases at V and 4 bases at J, leaving 13 bases unmatched. Germline V gene sequence: CDR1 MGHRA, CDR2 YSYEKL. This clone was found a few times. Its target is unknown. This TCR came from a human donor with chronic lymphocytic leukemia. The V and J genes are TRBV4-1 and TRBJ1-2, with 7 nucleotides matching TRBD1. The source was PBMCs, collected before ibrutinib treatment. CDR3 in DNA: TGCGCCAGCAGCCAACTAGCTACAGGGGATCCTTCCTATGGCTACACCTTC. Translation: CASSQLATGDPSYGYTF.